This TCR beta chain stems from a study of CD8 T cells in Susac syndrome. Looking at the study overall: Patients with Susac syndrome were therapy-naive, on corticosteroids, or on intravenous immunoglobulin alone at blood draw.

The authors sequenced TCR beta from blood CD8+ and CD4+ T cells. Recently defined diagnostic criteria classed the Susac syndrome patients as definite or probable. Trimming at V came to 5 bases and at J to 8 bases, leaving 8 bases not matched to a gene. CDR1 is SGHNT, CDR2 YENEEA, per germline. CDR3 length: 14 residues. Reverse transcription used about 0.5 to 1 ug RNA and random hexamers. immunoSEQ multiplex PCR amplified TCR beta CDR3 across 54 Vbeta, 13 Jbeta. TCRdb reanalysed the immunoSEQ multiplex PCR reads using MiXCR and keeps one entry per CDR3 protein. The table lists around 170,000 distinct CDR3 sequences, around 94% of them singletons, with approximately 0.11% in the top ten.

The TCR sequence derives from a human donor with Susac syndrome. The genes are TRBV11-3 and TRBJ2-2; 7 nucleotides align to TRBD1. Input material: CD4+ T cells from PBMCs. The CDR3 region has the DNA TGTGCCAGCAGCGCGGCACGACAGGGTGGGGAGCTGTTTTTT. It is translated as CASSAARQGGELFF.